The following is a TCR beta chain sequence with its context. Its antigen is unknown. Sample-barcoded 5' priming and a J-beta primer mix drove a second PCR of roughly 7 to 11 cycles. MiXCR was run by TCRdb on the 5' RACE reads, yielding one entry per CDR3 protein. The sample records fewer than 900,000 distinct CDR3 sequences, approximately 43% being singletons. Sample donors were healthy Caucasian individuals that came from Russia, aged about 6 to 95. These data come from a study of blood T cells in healthy people across ages. Overall study results and limits: In older individuals, TCR beta diversity per million T cells was lower, falling roughly linearly with age.

Sequenced material: blood. This receptor was identified in a woman aged 55-70 years in good health.

Here the CDR3 reads CASSDGGGEQYF. The CDR3 bases are TGTGCCAGCAGCGACGGAGGGGGCGAGCAGTACTTC. The V call is TRBV25-1, the J call TRBJ2-5; D could derive from TRBD1 or TRBD2 (6 bases each). Judging by the DNA end, TRBJ2-7 fits better; the J call may be wrong. Germline lookup yields CDR1 MGHDK and CDR2 SYGVNS. The CDR3 loop spans 12 amino acids.